In its sample, the clone carrying this T cell receptor beta chain was seen a few times. Time point specified: patch test 2, 6 weeks after DPC sensitization. Treatment specified: therapeutic diphenylcyclopropenone sensitization with weekly scalp DPC. Trimming cost V 10 bases and J 0 bases; bases outside gene matches: 6. Germline V gene data show CDR1 as MGHDK and CDR2 as SYGVNS. The CDR3 contains 13 residues. This sample is part of a study of human T cells and chemical hapten exposure. One entry per CDR3 protein results from TCRdb running MiXCR on the RACE reads. This table holds 90,000 to 110,000 distinct CDR3 sequences, 9.2% found once.

This clonotype was sampled from a woman aged 40 to 50 with alopecia areata. Some clones in this sample may be carry-over from other donors' samples. The chain employs TRBV25-1 and TRBJ2-7, with 7 bases matching TRBD2. Here the sequenced sample was whole blood, taken in connection with sensitization to the hapten diphenylcyclopropenone (DPC). The CDR3 sequence: CATRWGGSYEQYF. Written as DNA, the CDR3 is TGTGCCACCCGGTGGGGGGGCTCCTACGAGCAGTACTTC.